The 24 T cell receptor beta chains below come from one sample, sequenced in a study of regulatory T cells in long-lasting Graves disease. Time point denoted: newly diagnosed GD, antithyroid drugs for less than 3 months. PBMC RNA served as the TCR library source. For TCR beta, libraries came from iRepertoire HTBI primers and Arm-PCR of CDR3 regions. TCRdb fed the multiplex PCR reads into MiXCR, producing one record per CDR3 protein. Found here are about 420,000 distinct CDR3 sequences, approximately 16% of them singletons; the top ten hold about 23%. These data are also associated with another study on T cells in Graves' hyperthyroidism and ophthalmopathy.

The specimen was peripheral blood mononuclear cells (PBMCs), collected at new diagnosis, from a patient treated with antithyroid drugs. These receptor sequences come from a woman younger than 30 with Graves disease.

The V and J genes are TRBV6-1 and TRBJ2-1; TRBD2 matches 7 bases. The germline CDR1 and CDR2 sequences are MNHNS and SASEGT. V lost 8 bases to trimming and J lost 8 bases; unmatched junction nucleotides: 12. The CDR3 has 14 residues. DNA of the CDR3: TGTGCCAGCCTCCGCCAGGCGGGAGCCCATGAGCAGTTCTTC. Amino acid sequence: CASLRQAGAHEQFF.

This clonotype was seen many times. The J gene is TRBJ2-3, the V gene TRBV6-1, with a tentative D call TRBD1 (6 bases). Germline V lookup: CDR1 MNHNS, CDR2 SASEGT. Trimming pared 8 bases from V and 1 base from J, leaving 16 bases between. This CDR3 comprises 15 residues. The CDR3 spells CASYPWGQGTDTQYF. The CDR3 nucleotides read TGTGCCAGCTACCCATGGGGGCAGGGCACAGATACGCAGTATTTT.

This clonotype was detected ten times or more. The V and J genes are TRBV20-1 and TRBJ2-5; D call uncertain. The CDR3 consists of 13 residues. Germline assignment: CDR1 DFQATT and CDR2 SNEGSKA (reference sequence). The ends were cut back, 3 bases at V and 5 bases at J, with 13 bases in the middle. CDR3 in amino acids: CSASPLEAETQYF. In DNA, the CDR3 is TGCAGTGCTAGCCCCCTAGAAGCGGAGACCCAGTACTTC.

A remark on this clonotype: Only one base separates this from a far larger clonotype, so it likely reflects a read error. The chain uses TRBV11-2 and TRBJ2-1; 10 bases fit TRBD2. Germline V gene lookup returns CDR1 SGHAT and CDR2 FQNNGV. Trimming cost V 2 bases and J 10 bases; bases outside gene matches: 17. The CDR3 is 18 residues long. CDR3 residues: CASSLISGRVHLSSEQFF. The CDR3, as DNA: TGTGCCAGCAGCTTAATCAGCGGGAGGGTCCACTTGTCCTCCGAGCAGTTCTTC.

As for this clonotype: A much larger clonotype is one base distant, so this may be a read error. The V and J genes are TRBV20-1 and TRBJ2-3; perhaps TRBD2 as D (8 bases). V was cut by 6 bases and J by 5 bases, with 27 bases left in between. CDR3 size: 17 residues. Per germline, CDR1 DFQATT and CDR2 SNEGSKA (reference sequence). The CDR3 loop is CSAHRRGQGAGGDTQYF. CDR3 DNA: TGCAGTGCCCATCGGAGGGGGCAAGGGGCGGGAGGAGATACGCAGTATTTT.

This clonotype was picked up many times. V is TRBV27 and J is TRBJ2-7; 7 nucleotides match TRBD2. This CDR3 contains 14 residues. Trimming took 5 bases from V and 3 from J; bases not matched to a gene: 7. Germline assignment: CDR1 MNHEY and CDR2 SMNVEV (reference sequence). DNA of the CDR3: TGTGCCAGCAGTACCGGGAGGCAGGGCTACGAGCAGTACTTC. Its protein is CASSTGRQGYEQYF.

The chain couples TRBV7-9 to TRBJ2-2; TRBD2 might be the D (6 bases). Trimming pared 1 base from V and 0 bases from J, leaving 12 bases between. This CDR3 comprises 17 residues. Per the germline V gene, CDR1 is SEHNR and CDR2 is FQNEAQ (reference sequence). As DNA, the CDR3 is TGTGCCAGCAGCTTAGGGAGGGCCCTCTCGAACACCGGGGAGCTGTTTTTT. Its translation: CASSLGRALSNTGELFF.

The CDR3 nucleotides read TGCAGCGTTGAGGGACAGGGCTATGAAGCTTTCTTT. Its translation is CSVEGQGYEAFF. This chain joins TRBV29-1 and TRBJ1-1; 9 nucleotides align to TRBD1. J gave up 7 bases and V 3 bases, and 3 bases lay outside the gene matches. This CDR3 region has 12 residues. In germline, CDR1 is SQVTM, CDR2 ANQGSEA.

This clonotype was recorded at least ten times. An end of the junction does not agree with germline; a read error may underlie this. This chain uses TRBV27 with TRBJ2-5; D uncertain. Germline CDR1 reads MNHEY; CDR2 reads SMNVEV (reference sequence). The CDR3 extends over 14 amino acids. The CDR3 region is CASSLSVTQGTQYF. The CDR3 nucleotides are TGTGCCAGCAGTTTATCGGTGACCCAAGGGACCCAGTACTTC.

This clonotype was seen ten or more times. This chain connects TRBV28 to TRBJ2-3; TRBD1 aligns across 7 bases. Per germline, CDR1 MDHEN and CDR2 SYDVKM. CDR3 length equals 13 residues. Trimming cost V 5 bases and J 5 bases; bases outside gene matches: 4. The CDR3 here is CASSPYRGDTQYF. The CDR3 nucleotides are TGTGCCAGCAGTCCCTACAGGGGAGATACGCAGTATTTT.

The V gene is TRBV12-3 or TRBV12-4, the J gene TRBJ1-1; no clear D gene. There are 15 residues in the CDR3. Trimming removed 3 bases from V and 0 bases from J, with 11 bases in between. CDR3 in amino acids: CASSFETLVNTEAFF. CDR3 DNA sequence: TGTGCCAGCAGTTTTGAAACATTAGTGAACACTGAAGCTTTCTTT.

This chain connects TRBV6-1 to TRBJ1-2; 8 nucleotides match TRBD1. With V trimmed by 9 bases and J by 4 bases, 13 bases remained unmatched. Germline V gene lookup returns CDR1 MNHNS and CDR2 SASEGT. The length of the CDR3 is 15 residues. CDR3: CASKTTAGGIYGYTF. The CDR3, as DNA: TGTGCCAGTAAGACAACGGCAGGGGGCATCTATGGCTACACCTTC.

In its sample, this clonotype was seen many times. The chain links TRBV18 to TRBJ1-1; 8 bases are a match to TRBD1. Germline V gene sequence: CDR1 KGHSH, CDR2 LQKENI. J was trimmed by 11 bases and V by 0 bases; bases with no gene match: 14. This CDR3 contains 16 residues. The CDR3: CASSPPGQALEGKAFF. The CDR3 DNA follows: TGTGCCAGCTCACCACCGGGACAGGCTTTGGAAGGGAAGGCTTTCTTT. The whole variable domain, filled in from reference TRBV18 and TRBJ1-1, reads NAGVMQNPRHLVRRRGQEARLRCSPMKGHSHVYWYRQLPEEGLKFMVYLQKENIIDESGMPKERFSAEFPKEGPSILRIQQVVRGDSAAYFCASSPPGQALEGKAFFGQGTRLTVV.

The chain employs TRBV6-8 and TRBJ1-5, with D uncertain. Per germline, CDR1 MNHGY and CDR2 SAAAGT. Trimming removed 4 bases at V and 4 bases at J, with 8 bases between. The CDR3 is 13 amino acids. In nucleotides, the CDR3 is TGTGCCAGCAGTTGGTTCTTTAATCAGCCCCAGCATTTT. It is translated as CASSWFFNQPQHF.

This clonotype was seen repeatedly, ten times or more. The chain uses TRBV27 and TRBJ1-1; D might be TRBD1 (6 bases). The CDR3 loop spans 13 amino acids. Germline CDR1 reads MNHEY; CDR2 reads SMNVEV (reference sequence). V lost 10 bases and J 1 base, leaving 13 bases between the germline ends. The CDR3 sequence is CATSGQTNTEAFF. The CDR3 coding sequence is TGTGCCACCTCCGGACAGACGAACACTGAAGCTTTCTTT.

The CDR3: CASSGEGHTEAFF. The CDR3 coding sequence is TGTGCCAGCAGCGGTGAGGGCCACACTGAAGCTTTCTTT. The V gene is TRBV7-8, the J gene TRBJ1-1; no reliable D call. CDR1 is SGHVS and CDR2 is FQNEAQ in the germline V gene. This CDR3 region has 13 residues. V lost 5 bases, J lost 3 bases, and 10 bases lay in between.

This clonotype was seen ten or more times. This chain joins TRBV18 and TRBJ2-5; 8 bases are shared with TRBD1. Germline CDR1 KGHSH, CDR2 LQKENI. V dropped 1 base and J dropped 5; count of bases not matched to a gene: 6. This CDR3 has 15 amino acids. CDR3 coding DNA: TGTGCCAGCTCACCACTAAGTGGACAGGGTGAGACCCAGTACTTC. This codes for CASSPLSGQGETQYF.

This clonotype was detected many times. The rearrangement uses TRBV5-5 and TRBJ2-1; D is possibly TRBD2 (6 bases). Between the trimmed V and J ends, which lost 0 bases and 8 bases, there was a span of 12 bases. The CDR3 runs to 14 residues. Germline V lookup: CDR1 SGHKS, CDR2 YYEKEE (reference sequence). This chain's CDR3 is CASSLVRETDEQFF. CDR3 DNA: TGTGCCAGCAGCTTGGTACGGGAGACGGATGAGCAGTTCTTC.

This clonotype was recorded at least ten times. The chain is built from TRBV24-1 and TRBJ2-1; 8 nucleotides agree with TRBD1. The CDR3 is 16 amino acids. V trimming: 1 base; J trimming: 8 bases; junction bases outside the gene matches: 9. From germline, CDR1 is KGHDR and CDR2 SFDVKD. CDR3 sequence reads: CATSDFPGTGGDEQFF. CDR3 bases: TGTGCCACCAGTGATTTCCCCGGGACAGGAGGGGATGAGCAGTTCTTC.

At least ten counts were recorded for this clonotype. The chain is built from TRBV7-9 and TRBJ2-1; TRBD2 matches at 13 bases. The germline V gene encodes CDR1 SEHNR and CDR2 FQNEAQ (reference sequence). The CDR3 runs 17 residues. The V gene end was trimmed by 1 base and the J gene end by 8 bases; junction bases not matched to a gene: 8. CDR3 in DNA: TGTGCCAGCAGCTTAGGCCAGGGACTAGCGGGATTGTATGAGCAGTTCTTC. This translates into CASSLGQGLAGLYEQFF. Complete variable domain (other parts from reference TRBV7-9 and TRBJ2-1): DTGVSQNPRHKITKRGQNVTFRCDPISEHNRLYWYRQTLGQGPEFLTYFQNEAQLEKSRLLSDRFSAERPKGSFSTLEIQRTEQGDSAMYLCASSLGQGLAGLYEQFFGPGTRLTVL.

This clonotype was counted only a few times. The V call is TRBV19, the J call TRBJ2-1; 9 nucleotides line up with TRBD1. The ends lost 9 bases at V and 3 bases at J; junction bases unmatched: 6. Germline-derived CDR1 and CDR2 are LNHDA and SQIVND (reference sequence). The CDR3 is 14 residues long. This CDR3 is CASTGTGIYNEQFF. CDR3 nucleotides: TGTGCCAGCACCGGGACAGGGATCTACAATGAGCAGTTCTTC.

This clonotype was detected ten times or more. The chain is built from TRBV20-1 and TRBJ2-5; TRBD1 aligns across 8 bases. The CDR3 has 14 residues. J gave up 6 bases and V 5 bases, and 11 bases lay outside the gene matches. Looked up from germline, CDR1 is DFQATT and CDR2 is SNEGSKA (reference sequence). This CDR3 is CSALRQGILQTQYF. CDR3 in DNA: TGCAGTGCTCTGAGACAGGGGATTCTGCAGACCCAGTACTTC.

This clonotype has a count of ten or more. A junction end diverges from the germline sequence, so it may reflect a read error. This chain connects TRBV28 to TRBJ1-4; 9 positions match TRBD1. This CDR3 has 23 residues. Per germline, CDR1 MDHEN and CDR2 SYDVKM. The CDR3 reads CANSQPYLLLAYRGRGVNEKLFF. Here the CDR3 DNA reads TGTGCCAACAGTCAGCCCTACCTTTTATTAGCGTACAGGGGGCGAGGCGTTAATGAAAAACTGTTTTTT.

This clonotype was seen a few times. The gene calls are TRBV11-3 and TRBJ2-1; D is undetermined. V was clipped by 1 base and J by 6 bases, with 13 bases between them. The length of the CDR3 is 15 residues. Germline V lookup: CDR1 SGHNT, CDR2 YENEEA. The CDR3 nucleotides are TGTGCCAGCAGCTTAGGGCAGACGAGCTTCAATGAGCAGTTCTTC. It encodes CASSLGQTSFNEQFF.